The clone carrying this TCR beta chain was detected a few times. The antigen is not known. CDR3 length: 13 residues. The germline CDR1 and CDR2 sequences are GTSNPN and SVGIG (reference sequence). J was trimmed by 7 bases and V by 4 bases; bases with no gene match: 6. This specimen comes from a study of persistence of HIV-infected CD4 T cells. Study-level results: CMV- and Gag-responding cells had lower TCRbeta richness than CD3/CD28-responding cells.

Lysates of CMV-infected fibroblasts at 10 ug/mL stimulated these cells. Memory cells lacking CD40L and CD69 with high CD45RO were sorted. Suppressive ART was started during chronic HIV-1 infection in these adults. The libraries were made with immunoSEQ version 4 in survey mode. Here immunoSEQ multiplex PCR was the method, and the copy in TCRdb shows in-frame clones only, minus some. The sample consists of 50,000 or so clones, 75% to 85% of them appearing once. The V gene is TRBV30, the J gene TRBJ2-2; TRBD2 agrees at 7 bases. The sequence was collected from an adult man with HIV who was CMV-seropositive. Sequenced here: CD4+ T cells sorted from PBMCs after approximately 18-hour stimulation, sampled from a patient who received antiretroviral therapy. This CDR3 reads CAWTPGGIGELFF. The CDR3 DNA sequence: TGTGCCTGGACGCCCGGGGGGATCGGGGAGCTGTTTTTT.